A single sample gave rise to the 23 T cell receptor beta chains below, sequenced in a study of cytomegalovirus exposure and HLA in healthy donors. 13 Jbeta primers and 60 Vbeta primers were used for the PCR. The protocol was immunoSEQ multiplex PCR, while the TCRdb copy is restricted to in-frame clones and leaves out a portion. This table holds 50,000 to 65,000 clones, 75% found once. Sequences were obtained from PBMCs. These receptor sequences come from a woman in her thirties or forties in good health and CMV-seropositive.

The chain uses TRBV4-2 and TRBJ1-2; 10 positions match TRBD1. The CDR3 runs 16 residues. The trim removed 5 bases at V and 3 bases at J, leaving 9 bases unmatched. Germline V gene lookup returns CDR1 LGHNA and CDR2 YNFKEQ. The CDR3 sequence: CASSYRAGTGDYGYTF. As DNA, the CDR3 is TGTGCCAGCAGCTATAGGGCAGGGACAGGGGACTATGGCTACACCTTC.

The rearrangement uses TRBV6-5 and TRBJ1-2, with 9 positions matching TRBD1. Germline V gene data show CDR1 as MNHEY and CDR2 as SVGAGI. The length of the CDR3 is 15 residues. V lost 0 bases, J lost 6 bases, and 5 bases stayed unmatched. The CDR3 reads CASSYSYRTGDGYTF. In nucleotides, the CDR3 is TGTGCCAGCAGTTACTCCTACCGGACAGGGGATGGCTACACCTTC.

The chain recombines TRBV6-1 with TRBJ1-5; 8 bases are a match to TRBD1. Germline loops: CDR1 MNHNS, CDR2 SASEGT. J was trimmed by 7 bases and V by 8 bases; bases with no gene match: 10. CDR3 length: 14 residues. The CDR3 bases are TGTGCCAGCGGGAGGACAGGGCTTGGACAGCCCCAGCATTTT. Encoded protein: CASGRTGLGQPQHF.

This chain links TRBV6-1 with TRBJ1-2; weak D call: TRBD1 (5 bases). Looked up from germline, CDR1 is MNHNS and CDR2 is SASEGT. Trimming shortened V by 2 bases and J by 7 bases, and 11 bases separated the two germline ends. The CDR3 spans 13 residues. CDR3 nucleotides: TGTGCCAGCAGTGAAAACTACAGGCGTGGCTACACCTTC. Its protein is CASSENYRRGYTF.

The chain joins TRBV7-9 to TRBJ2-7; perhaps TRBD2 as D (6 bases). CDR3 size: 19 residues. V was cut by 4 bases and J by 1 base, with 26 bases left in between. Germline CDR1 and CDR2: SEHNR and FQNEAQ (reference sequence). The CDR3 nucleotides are TGTGCCAGCAGCTCACGACTAGTTCTTCAACGGGATATTTCCTACGAGCAGTACTTC. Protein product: CASSSRLVLQRDISYEQYF. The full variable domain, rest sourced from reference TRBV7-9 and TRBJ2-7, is DTGVSQNPRHKITKRGQNVTFRCDPISEHNRLYWYRQTLGQGPEFLTYFQNEAQLEKSRLLSDRFSAERPKGSFSTLEIQRTEQGDSAMYLCASSSRLVLQRDISYEQYFGPGTRLTVT.

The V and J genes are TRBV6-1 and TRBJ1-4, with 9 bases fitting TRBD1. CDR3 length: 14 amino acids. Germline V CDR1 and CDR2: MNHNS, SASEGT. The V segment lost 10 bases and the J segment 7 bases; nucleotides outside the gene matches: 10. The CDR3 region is CATCPGQGVEKLFF. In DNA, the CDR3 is TGTGCCACCTGCCCGGGACAGGGAGTTGAAAAACTGTTTTTT.

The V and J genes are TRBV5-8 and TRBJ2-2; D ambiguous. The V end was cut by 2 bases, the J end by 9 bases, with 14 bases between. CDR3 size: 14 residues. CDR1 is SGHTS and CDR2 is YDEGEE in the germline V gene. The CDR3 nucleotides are TGTGCCAGCAGCTTAAGTGCCCTAAATCGGGAGCTGTTTTTT. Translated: CASSLSALNRELFF. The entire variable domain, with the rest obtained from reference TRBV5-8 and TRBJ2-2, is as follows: EAGVTQSPTHLIKTRGQQATLRCSPISGHTSVYWYQQALGLGLQFLLWYDEGEERNRGNFPPRFSGRQFPNYSSELNVNALELEDSALYLCASSLSALNRELFFGEGSRLTVL.

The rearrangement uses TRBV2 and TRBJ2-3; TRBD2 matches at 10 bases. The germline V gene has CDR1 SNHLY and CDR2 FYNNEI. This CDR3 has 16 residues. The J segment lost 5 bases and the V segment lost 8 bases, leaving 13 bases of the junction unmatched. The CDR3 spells CASGSTASGGKDTQYF. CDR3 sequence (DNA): TGTGCCAGCGGGAGCACGGCTAGCGGGGGCAAAGATACGCAGTATTTT.

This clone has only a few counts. CDR3 sequence (DNA): TGTGCCAGCCGGGACAGGGGCTACGAGCAGTACTTC. Its protein is CASRDRGYEQYF. The rearrangement joins TRBV21-1 to TRBJ2-7; TRBD1 is the table's D call and was not checked against the DNA. TRBV21-1 corresponds to a pseudogene. The CDR3 runs 12 residues.

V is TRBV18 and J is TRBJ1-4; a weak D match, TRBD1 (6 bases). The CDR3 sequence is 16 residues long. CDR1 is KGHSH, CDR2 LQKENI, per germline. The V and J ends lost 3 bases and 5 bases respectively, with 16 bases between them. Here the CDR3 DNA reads TGTGCCAGCTCACCTGGAACCGGACAGACGAATGAAAAACTGTTTTTT. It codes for CASSPGTGQTNEKLFF.

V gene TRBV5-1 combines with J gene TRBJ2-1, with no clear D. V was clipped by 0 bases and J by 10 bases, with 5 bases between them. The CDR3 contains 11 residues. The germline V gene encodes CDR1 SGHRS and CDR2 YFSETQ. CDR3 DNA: TGCGCCAGCAGCTTGGATCGGGAGCAGTTCTTC. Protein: CASSLDREQFF.

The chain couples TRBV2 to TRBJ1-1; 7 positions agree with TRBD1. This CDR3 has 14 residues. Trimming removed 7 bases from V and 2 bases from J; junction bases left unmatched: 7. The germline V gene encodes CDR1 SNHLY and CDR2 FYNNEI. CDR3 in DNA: TGTGCCAGCAATGGACAGGTCTCAAACACTGAAGCTTTCTTT. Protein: CASNGQVSNTEAFF.

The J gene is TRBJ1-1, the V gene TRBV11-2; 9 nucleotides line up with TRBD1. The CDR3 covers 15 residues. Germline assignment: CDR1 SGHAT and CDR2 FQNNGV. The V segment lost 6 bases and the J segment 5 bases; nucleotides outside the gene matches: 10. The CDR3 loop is CASSSPTGGWTEAFF. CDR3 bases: TGTGCCAGCAGTTCACCGACAGGGGGGTGGACTGAAGCTTTCTTT.

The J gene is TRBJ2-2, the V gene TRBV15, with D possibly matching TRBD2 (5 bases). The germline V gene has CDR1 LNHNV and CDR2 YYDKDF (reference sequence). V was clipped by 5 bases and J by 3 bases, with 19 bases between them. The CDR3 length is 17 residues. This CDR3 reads CATSSQGGWMDTGELFF. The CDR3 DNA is TGTGCCACCAGCTCTCAAGGAGGATGGATGGACACCGGGGAGCTGTTTTTT.

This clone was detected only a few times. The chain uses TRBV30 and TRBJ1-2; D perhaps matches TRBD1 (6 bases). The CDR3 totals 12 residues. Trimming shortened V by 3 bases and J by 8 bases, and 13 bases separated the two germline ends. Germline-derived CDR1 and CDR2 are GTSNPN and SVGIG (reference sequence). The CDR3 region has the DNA TGTGCCTGGAGCCAGGGGCTAAGCGGCTACACCTTC. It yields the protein CAWSQGLSGYTF.

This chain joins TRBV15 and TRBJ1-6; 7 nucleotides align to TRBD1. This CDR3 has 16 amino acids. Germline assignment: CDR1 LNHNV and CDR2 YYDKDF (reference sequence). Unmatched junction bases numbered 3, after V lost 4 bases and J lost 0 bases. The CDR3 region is CATSNYRGSYNSPLHF. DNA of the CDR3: TGTGCCACCAGCAACTACAGGGGCTCCTATAATTCACCCCTCCACTTT.

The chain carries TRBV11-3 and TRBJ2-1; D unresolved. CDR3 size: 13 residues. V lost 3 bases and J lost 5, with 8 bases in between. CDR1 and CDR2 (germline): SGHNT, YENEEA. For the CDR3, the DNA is TGTGCCAGCAGCTTGGTACAACACAATGAGCAGTTCTTC. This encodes CASSLVQHNEQFF.

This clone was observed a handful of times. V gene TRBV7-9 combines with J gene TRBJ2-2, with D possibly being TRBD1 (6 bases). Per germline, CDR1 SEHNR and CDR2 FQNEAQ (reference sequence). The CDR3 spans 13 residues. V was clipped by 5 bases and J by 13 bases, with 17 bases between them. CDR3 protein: CASSLPHREGLFF. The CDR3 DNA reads TGTGCCAGCAGCCTGCCCCACAGGGAAGGGCTGTTTTTT.

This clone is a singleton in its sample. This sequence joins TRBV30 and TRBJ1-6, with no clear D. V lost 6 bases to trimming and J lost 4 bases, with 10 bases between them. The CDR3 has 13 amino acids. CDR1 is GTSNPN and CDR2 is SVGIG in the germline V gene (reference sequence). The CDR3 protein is CACEERYNSPLHF. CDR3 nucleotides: TGTGCCTGTGAGGAAAGATATAATTCACCCCTCCACTTT.

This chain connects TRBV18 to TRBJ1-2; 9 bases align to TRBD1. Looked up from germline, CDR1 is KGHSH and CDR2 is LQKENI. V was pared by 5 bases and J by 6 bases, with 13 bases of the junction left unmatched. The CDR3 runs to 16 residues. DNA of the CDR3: TGTGCCAGCTCATCCCTGGACAGGGGAGGGGCCGATGGCTACACCTTC. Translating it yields CASSSLDRGGADGYTF.

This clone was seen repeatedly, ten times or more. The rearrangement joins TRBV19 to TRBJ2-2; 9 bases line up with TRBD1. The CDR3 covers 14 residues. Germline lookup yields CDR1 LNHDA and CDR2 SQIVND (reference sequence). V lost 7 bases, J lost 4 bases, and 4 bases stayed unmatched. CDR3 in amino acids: CASTRDRATGELFF. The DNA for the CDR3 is TGTGCCAGTACCCGGGACAGGGCCACCGGGGAGCTGTTTTTT.

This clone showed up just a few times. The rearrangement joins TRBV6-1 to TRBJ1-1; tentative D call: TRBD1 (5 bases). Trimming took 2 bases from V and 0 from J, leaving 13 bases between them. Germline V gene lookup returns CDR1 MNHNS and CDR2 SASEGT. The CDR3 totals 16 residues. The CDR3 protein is CASSEPVKGMNTEAFF. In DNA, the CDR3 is TGTGCCAGCAGTGAACCCGTGAAGGGGATGAACACTGAAGCTTTCTTT.

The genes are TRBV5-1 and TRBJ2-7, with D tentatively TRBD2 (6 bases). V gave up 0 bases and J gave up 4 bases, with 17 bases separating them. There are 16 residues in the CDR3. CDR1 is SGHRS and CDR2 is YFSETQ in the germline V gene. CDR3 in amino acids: CASSLEAGRRGYEQYF. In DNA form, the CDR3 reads TGCGCCAGCAGCTTGGAGGCAGGGAGGCGTGGGTACGAGCAGTACTTC. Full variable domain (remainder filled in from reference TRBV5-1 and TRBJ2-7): KAGVTQTPRYLIKTRGQQVTLSCSPISGHRSVSWYQQTPGQGLQFLFEYFSETQRNKGNFPGRFSGRQFSNSRSEMNVSTLELGDSALYLCASSLEAGRRGYEQYFGPGTRLTVT.